This T cell receptor (beta chain) emerged from a study of PD-1 blockade in classical Hodgkin lymphoma. Findings and caveats of the study: No one has yet defined what causes the repertoire differences, which may be disease activity or prior therapy. As was reported, newly diagnosed patients showed lower baseline TCR diversity than healthy donors did.

Time point denoted: newly diagnosed, previously untreated cHL patient sample. Magnetic negative selection was used to purify CD4+ T cells from thawed PBMCs. As a comparison, the study used PBMCs from newly diagnosed, untreated classical Hodgkin lymphoma. The assay was immunoSEQ multiplex PCR, and TCRdb's table has in-frame clones only and misses some. The table shows roughly 16,000 clones, with roughly 90% occurring only once. As for this clone: The antigen is unknown.

The V end lost 4 bases, the J end lost 1 base, and 8 bases lay between the germline ends. Germline lookup yields CDR1 SGHKS and CDR2 YYEKEE (reference sequence). This CDR3 contains 13 residues. Sequencing was carried out using CD4+ T cells from blood. The chain couples TRBV5-5 to TRBJ2-5; D remains ambiguous. The TCR comes from a human donor with classical Hodgkin lymphoma. The CDR3 DNA reads TGTGCCAGCAGCCCAGCGTTCCAAGAGACCCAGTACTTC. The encoded protein is CASSPAFQETQYF.